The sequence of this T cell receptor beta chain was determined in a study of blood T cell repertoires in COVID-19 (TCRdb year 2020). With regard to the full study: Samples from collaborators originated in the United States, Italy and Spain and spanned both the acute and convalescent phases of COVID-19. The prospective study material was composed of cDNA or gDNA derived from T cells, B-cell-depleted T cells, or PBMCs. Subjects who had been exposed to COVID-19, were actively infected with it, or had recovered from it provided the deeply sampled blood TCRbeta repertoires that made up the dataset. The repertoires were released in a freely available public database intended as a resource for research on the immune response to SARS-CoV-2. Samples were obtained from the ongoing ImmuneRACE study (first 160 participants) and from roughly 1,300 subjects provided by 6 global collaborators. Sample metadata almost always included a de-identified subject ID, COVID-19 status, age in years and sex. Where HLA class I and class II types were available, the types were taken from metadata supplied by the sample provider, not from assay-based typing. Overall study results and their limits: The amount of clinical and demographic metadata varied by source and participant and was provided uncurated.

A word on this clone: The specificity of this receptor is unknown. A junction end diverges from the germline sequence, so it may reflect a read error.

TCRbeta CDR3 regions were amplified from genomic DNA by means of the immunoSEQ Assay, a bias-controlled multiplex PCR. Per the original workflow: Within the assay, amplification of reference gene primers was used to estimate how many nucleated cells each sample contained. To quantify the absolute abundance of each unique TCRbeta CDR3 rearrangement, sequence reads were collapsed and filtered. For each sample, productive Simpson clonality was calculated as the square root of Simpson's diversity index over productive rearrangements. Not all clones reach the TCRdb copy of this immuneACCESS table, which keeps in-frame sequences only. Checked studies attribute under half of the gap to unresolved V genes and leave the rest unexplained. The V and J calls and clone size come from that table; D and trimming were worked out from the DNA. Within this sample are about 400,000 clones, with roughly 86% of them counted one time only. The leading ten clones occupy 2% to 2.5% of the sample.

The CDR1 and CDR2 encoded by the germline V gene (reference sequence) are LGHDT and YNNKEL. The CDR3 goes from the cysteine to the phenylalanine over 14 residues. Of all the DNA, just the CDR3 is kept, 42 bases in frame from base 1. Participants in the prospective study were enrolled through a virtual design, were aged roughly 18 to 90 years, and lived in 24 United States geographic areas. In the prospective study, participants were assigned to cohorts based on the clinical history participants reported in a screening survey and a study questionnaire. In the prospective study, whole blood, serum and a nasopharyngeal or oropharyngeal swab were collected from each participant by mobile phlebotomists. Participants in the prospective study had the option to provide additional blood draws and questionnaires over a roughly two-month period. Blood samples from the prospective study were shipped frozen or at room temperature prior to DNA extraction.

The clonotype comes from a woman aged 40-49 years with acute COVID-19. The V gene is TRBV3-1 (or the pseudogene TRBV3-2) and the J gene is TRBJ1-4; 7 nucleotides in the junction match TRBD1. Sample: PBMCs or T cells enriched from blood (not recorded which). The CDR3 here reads CASSQEGGNENLFF. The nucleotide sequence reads TGTGCCAGCAGCCAAGAAGGGGGCAATGAAAACCTGTTTTTT.